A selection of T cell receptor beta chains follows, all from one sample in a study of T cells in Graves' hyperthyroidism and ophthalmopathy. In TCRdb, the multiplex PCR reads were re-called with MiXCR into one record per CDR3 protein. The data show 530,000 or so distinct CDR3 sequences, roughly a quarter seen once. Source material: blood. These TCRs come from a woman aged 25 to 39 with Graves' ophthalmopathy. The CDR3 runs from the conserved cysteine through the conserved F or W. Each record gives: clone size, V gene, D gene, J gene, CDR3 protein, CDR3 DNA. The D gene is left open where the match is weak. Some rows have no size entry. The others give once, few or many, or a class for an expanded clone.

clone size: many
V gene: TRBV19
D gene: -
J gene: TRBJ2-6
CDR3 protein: CASSMWTRSFSGANVLTF
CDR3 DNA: TGTGCCAGTAGTATGTGGACAAGGTCCTTCTCTGGGGCCAACGTCCTGACTTTC

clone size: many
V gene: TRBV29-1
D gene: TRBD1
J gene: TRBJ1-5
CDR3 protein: CSVASGTGFNQPQHF
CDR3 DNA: TGCAGCGTTGCCTCCGGGACAGGGTTCAATCAGCCCCAGCATTTT

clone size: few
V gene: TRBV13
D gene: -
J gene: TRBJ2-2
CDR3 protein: CASSVLQGWNTGELFF
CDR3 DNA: TGTGCCAGCAGCGTTCTACAGGGCTGGAACACCGGGGAGCTGTTTTTT

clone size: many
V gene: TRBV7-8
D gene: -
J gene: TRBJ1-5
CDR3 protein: CASSLVAGNQPQHF
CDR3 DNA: TGTGCCAGCAGCTTAGTGGCGGGGAATCAGCCCCAGCATTTT

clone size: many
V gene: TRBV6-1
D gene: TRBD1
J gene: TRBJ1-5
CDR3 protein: CASSKDRSLSNQPQHF
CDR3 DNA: TGTGCCAGCAGTAAGGACAGGTCTCTTAGCAATCAGCCCCAGCATTTT

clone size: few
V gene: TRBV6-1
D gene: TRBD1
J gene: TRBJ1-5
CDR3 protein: CASKHRGRLNQPQHF
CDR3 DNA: TGTGCCAGCAAACACAGGGGCCGCCTCAATCAGCCCCAGCATTTT

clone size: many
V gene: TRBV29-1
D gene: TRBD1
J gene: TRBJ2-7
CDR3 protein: CSGGQGADYEQYF
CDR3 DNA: TGCAGCGGAGGACAGGGGGCGGACTACGAGCAGTACTTC

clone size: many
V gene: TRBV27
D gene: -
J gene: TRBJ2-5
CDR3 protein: CASSLSRGRTQETQYF
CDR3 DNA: TGTGCCAGCAGTTTATCGAGGGGTCGGACACAAGAGACCCAGTACTTC

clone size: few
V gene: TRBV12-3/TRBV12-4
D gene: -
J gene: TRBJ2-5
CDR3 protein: CASSLGRWPQETQYF
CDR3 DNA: TGTGCCAGCAGTTTAGGACGGTGGCCCCAAGAGACCCAGTACTTC

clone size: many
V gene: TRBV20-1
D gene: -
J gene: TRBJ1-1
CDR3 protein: CSAAASSTEAFF
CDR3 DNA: TGCAGTGCTGCGGCCTCAAGCACTGAAGCTTTCTTT

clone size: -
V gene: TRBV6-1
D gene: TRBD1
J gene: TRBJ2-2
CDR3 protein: CAARTGYTGELFF
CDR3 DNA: TGTGCCGCAAGGACAGGGTACACCGGGGAGCTGTTTTTT

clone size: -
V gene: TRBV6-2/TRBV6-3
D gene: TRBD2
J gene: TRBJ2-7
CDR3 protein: CASSRPGLAGHEQYF
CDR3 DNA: TGTGCCAGCAGCCGACCCGGGCTAGCGGGGCACGAGCAGTACTTC

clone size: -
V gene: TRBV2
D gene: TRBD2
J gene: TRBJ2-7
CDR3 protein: CASIFTSVTYEQYF
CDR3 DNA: TGTGCCAGCATTTTTACTAGCGTAACCTACGAGCAGTACTTC

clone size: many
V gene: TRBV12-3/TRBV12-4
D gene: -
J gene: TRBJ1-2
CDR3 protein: CASSGGLLGYTF
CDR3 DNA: TGTGCCAGCAGTGGGGGACTGTTGGGCTACACCTTC

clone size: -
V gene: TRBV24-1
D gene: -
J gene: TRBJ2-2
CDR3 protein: CATSGPTGNTGELFF
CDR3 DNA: TGTGCCACCAGTGGTCCGACAGGAAACACCGGGGAGCTGTTTTTT

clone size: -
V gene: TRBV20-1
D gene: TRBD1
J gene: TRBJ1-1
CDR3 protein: CSARDRRGRTEAFF
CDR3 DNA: TGCAGTGCTAGAGATAGGAGGGGGCGGACTGAAGCTTTCTTT

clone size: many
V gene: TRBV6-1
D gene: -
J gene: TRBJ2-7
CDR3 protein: CASSAGLQAYEQYF
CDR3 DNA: TGTGCCAGCAGTGCGGGACTTCAAGCCTACGAGCAGTACTTC

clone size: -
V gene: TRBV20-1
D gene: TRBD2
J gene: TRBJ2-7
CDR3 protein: CSALAGTYEQYF
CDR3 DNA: TGCAGTGCTTTAGCGGGCACCTACGAGCAGTACTTC

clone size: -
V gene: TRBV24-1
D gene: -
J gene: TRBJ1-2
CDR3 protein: CATSDPMDGPYGYTF
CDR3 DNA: TGTGCCACCAGTGACCCCATGGACGGACCTTATGGCTACACCTTC

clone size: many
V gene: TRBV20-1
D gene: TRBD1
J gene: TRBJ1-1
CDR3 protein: CSATDREGDTEAFF
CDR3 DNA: TGCAGTGCTACGGACAGGGAGGGAGACACTGAAGCTTTCTTT

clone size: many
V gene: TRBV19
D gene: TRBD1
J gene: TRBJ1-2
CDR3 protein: CASITRTGGYTF
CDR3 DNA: TGTGCCAGTATCACCCGGACAGGGGGCTACACCTTC

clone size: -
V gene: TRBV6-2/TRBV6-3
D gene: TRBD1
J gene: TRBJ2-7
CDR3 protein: CASSSRPIHPGQVWVGHEQYF
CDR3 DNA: TGTGCCAGCAGTTCCCGACCGATTCATCCGGGACAGGTATGGGTGGGCCACGAGCAGTACTTC

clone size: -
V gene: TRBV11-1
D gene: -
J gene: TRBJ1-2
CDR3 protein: CASSSGRWGYTF
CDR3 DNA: TGTGCCAGCAGCTCAGGACGGTGGGGCTACACCTTC

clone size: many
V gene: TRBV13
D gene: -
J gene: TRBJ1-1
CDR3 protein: CASSLAEGVRDPFF
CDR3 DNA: TGTGCCAGCAGCTTAGCGGAGGGTGTAAGGGATCCTTTCTTT

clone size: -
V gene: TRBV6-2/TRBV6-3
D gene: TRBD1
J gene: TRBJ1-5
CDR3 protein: CASSYGTGTAQSGQPQHF
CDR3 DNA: TGTGCCAGCAGTTACGGGACCGGGACAGCACAATCAGGGCAGCCCCAGCATTTT

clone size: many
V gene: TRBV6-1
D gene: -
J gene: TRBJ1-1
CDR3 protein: CASRPTGLNTEAFF
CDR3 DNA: TGTGCCAGCAGGCCGACAGGTTTGAACACTGAAGCTTTCTTT

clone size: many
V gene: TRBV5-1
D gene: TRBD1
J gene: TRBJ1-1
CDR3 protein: CASSGQGGDTEAFF
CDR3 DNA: TGCGCCAGCAGCGGACAGGGGGGTGACACTGAAGCTTTCTTT

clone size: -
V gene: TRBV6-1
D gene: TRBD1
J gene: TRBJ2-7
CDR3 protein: CASSRGQGAGEQYF
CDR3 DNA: TGTGCCAGCAGTAGGGGACAGGGGGCGGGTGAGCAGTACTTC

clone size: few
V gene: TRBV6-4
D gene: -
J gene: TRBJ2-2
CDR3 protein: CASSDQGGTGGLFF
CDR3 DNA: TGTGCCAGCAGTGACCAGGGCGGCACCGGGGGGCTGTTTTTT

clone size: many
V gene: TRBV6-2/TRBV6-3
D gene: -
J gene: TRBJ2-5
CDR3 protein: CASSPLASIKTQYF
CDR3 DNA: TGTGCCAGCAGTCCCCTGGCTTCGATAAAGACCCAGTACTTC

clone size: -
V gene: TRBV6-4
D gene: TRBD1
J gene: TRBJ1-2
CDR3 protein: CASSPQPGQGGGGYTF
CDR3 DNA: TGTGCCAGCAGCCCTCAGCCGGGACAGGGTGGCGGTGGCTACACCTTC

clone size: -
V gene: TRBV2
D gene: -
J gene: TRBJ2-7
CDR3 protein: CASSAMGSHLDEQYF
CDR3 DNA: TGTGCCAGCAGCGCGATGGGCAGCCACTTGGACGAGCAGTACTTC

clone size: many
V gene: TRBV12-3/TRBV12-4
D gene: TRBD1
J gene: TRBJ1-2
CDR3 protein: CASRQTTGAGGYTF
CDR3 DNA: TGTGCCAGCAGGCAAACGACAGGGGCCGGTGGCTACACCTTC

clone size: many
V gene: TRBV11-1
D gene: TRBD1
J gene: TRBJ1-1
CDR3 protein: CASSFGQGFWAFF
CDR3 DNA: TGTGCCAGCAGCTTCGGACAGGGGTTTTGGGCTTTCTTT

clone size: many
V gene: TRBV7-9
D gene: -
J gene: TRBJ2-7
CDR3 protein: CASSFVPAEQYF
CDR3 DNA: TGTGCCAGCAGCTTCGTCCCAGCCGAGCAGTACTTC

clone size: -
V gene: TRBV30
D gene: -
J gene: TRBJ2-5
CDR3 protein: CAWRRWETQYF
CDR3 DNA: TGTGCCTGGAGACGATGGGAGACCCAGTACTTC

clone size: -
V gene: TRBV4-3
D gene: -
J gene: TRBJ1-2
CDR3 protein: CASSQEVTSLNGYTF
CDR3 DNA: TGCGCCAGCAGCCAAGAAGTCACCTCCCTCAATGGCTACACCTTC

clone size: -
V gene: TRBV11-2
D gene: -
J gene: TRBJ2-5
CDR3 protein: CASSHKRIQETQYF
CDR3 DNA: TGTGCCAGCAGCCACAAACGGATCCAAGAGACCCAGTACTTC

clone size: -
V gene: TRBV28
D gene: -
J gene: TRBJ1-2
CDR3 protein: CASSSGGHSGYTF
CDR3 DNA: TGTGCCAGCTCCAGTGGGGGGCACTCTGGCTACACCTTC

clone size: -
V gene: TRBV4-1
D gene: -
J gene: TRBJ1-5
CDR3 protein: CASSQAELGQPQHF
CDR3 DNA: TGCGCCAGCAGCCAAGCTGAGCTTGGTCAGCCCCAGCATTTT

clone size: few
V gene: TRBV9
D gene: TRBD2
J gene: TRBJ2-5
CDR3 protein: CASSVRASGGETQYF
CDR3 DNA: TGTGCCAGCAGCGTGAGGGCTAGCGGGGGGGAGACCCAGTACTTC

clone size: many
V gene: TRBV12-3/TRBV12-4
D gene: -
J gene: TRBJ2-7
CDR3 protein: CASSFSPGKRYSYEQYF
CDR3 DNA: TGTGCCAGCAGTTTTTCGCCAGGCAAACGCTACTCCTACGAGCAGTACTTC

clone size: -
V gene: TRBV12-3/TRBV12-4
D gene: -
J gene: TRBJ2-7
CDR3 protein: CASSFQVTYEQYF
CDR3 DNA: TGTGCCAGCAGTTTCCAGGTAACCTACGAGCAGTACTTC

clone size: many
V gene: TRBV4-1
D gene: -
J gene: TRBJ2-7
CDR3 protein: CASSQPTGRSPYEQYF
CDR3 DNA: TGCGCCAGCAGCCAACCTACAGGGAGGTCCCCCTACGAGCAGTACTTC

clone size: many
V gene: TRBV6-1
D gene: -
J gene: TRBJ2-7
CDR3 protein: CASNGLPEEQYF
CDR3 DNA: TGTGCCAGCAATGGTTTACCGGAGGAGCAGTACTTC

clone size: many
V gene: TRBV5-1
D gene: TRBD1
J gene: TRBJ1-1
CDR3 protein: CASRWDRDSEAFF
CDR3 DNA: TGCGCCAGCAGATGGGACAGGGACTCTGAAGCTTTCTTT

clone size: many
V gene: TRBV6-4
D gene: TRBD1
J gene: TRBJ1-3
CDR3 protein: CASSPGTGSLSGNTIYF
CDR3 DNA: TGTGCCAGCAGTCCCGGGACAGGGTCCCTCTCTGGAAACACCATATATTTT

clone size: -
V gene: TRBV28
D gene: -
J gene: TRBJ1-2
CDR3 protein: CASSSPDRYYGYTF
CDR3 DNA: TGTGCCAGCAGTTCCCCCGACAGATACTATGGCTACACCTTC

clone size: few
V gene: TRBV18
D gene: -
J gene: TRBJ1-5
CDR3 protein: CASSTGDGASQPQHF
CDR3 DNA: TGTGCCAGCTCAACCGGGGACGGAGCTTCTCAGCCCCAGCATTTT

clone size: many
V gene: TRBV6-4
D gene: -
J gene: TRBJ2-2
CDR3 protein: CASSTGLGTTNTGELFF
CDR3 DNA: TGTGCCAGCAGTACGGGCCTCGGCACAACGAACACCGGGGAGCTGTTTTTT

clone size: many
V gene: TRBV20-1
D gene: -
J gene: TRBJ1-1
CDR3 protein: CSAEDSYTEAFF
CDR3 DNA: TGCAGTGCTGAAGACAGCTACACTGAAGCTTTCTTT

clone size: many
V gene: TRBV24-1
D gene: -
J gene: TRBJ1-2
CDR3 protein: CATSDPGTPGHGYTF
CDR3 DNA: TGTGCCACCAGTGACCCCGGGACCCCCGGACATGGCTACACCTTC

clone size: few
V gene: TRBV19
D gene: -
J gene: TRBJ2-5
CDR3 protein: CASSMTRDETQYF
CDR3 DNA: TGTGCCAGTAGTATGACCAGGGATGAGACCCAGTACTTC

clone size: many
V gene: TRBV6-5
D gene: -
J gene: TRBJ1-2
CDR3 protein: CASTRQAHGYTF
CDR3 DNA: TGTGCCAGCACCCGACAGGCGCATGGCTACACCTTC

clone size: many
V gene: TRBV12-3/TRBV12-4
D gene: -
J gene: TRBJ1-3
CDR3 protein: CASSFFSSGNTIYF
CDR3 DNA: TGTGCCAGCAGTTTTTTTAGCTCTGGAAACACCATATATTTT

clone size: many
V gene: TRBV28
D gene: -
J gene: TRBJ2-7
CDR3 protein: CASASWYEQYF
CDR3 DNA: TGTGCCAGCGCAAGTTGGTACGAGCAGTACTTC

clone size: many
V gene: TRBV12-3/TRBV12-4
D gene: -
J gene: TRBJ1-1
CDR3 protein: CASSLLHPGDTEAFF
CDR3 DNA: TGTGCCAGCAGTTTACTGCATCCCGGGGACACTGAAGCTTTCTTT